This paragraph covers one TCR beta chain sequence. Authors' processing steps: How many nucleated cells were present was estimated from reference gene primer amplification. TCRdb keeps only in-frame clones here, not all; method: immunoSEQ multiplex PCR. The V and J calls and clone size come from that table; D and trimming were worked out from the DNA. The data show roughly 250,000 clones, more than 75% seen once. CDR1 is LGHDT, CDR2 YNNKEL, per germline (reference sequence). The CDR3 length is 15 residues. V trimming: 2 bases; J trimming: 1 base; junction bases outside the gene matches: 3. The data were obtained in a study of blood T cell repertoires in COVID-19. Participants came from around 25 US areas, aged roughly 18 to 95 years. Participants' reported clinical history set cohort assignment. Either two negative PCRs, clearance, or symptom resolution qualified Cohort 3 donors as recovered.

The origin of this receptor is a woman aged 45-60 years who had recovered from COVID-19. This chain joins TRBV3-1 (or the pseudogene TRBV3-2) and TRBJ2-7, with 9 nucleotides matching TRBD2. The sequenced material came from PBMCs or T cells enriched from blood (not recorded which). CDR3 amino acids: CASSQLAGLSYEQYF. CDR3 nucleotides: TGTGCCAGCAGCCAACTAGCGGGACTTTCCTACGAGCAGTACTTC.